Shown below are 8 T cell receptor beta chains from a single sample sequenced in a study of response to subunit inactivated influenza vaccine. TCRdb independently ran MiXCR on the RT-PCR reads; one entry per CDR3 protein. The sample has 450,000 to 550,000 distinct CDR3 sequences; over 25% are singletons. The sequencing here drew on CD4+ T cells sorted from PBMCs, taken around 5 days after vaccination. The origin of the receptors is a man in his forties or fifties who received an inactivated influenza vaccine.

This chain uses TRBV24-1 with TRBJ2-1; D is perhaps TRBD1 (6 bases). V lost 5 bases to trimming and J lost 7 bases, with 20 bases between them. The CDR3 sequence is 16 residues long. The germline CDR1 and CDR2 sequences are KGHDR and SFDVKD. The CDR3 loop reads CATSGKQGSWGNEQFF. The CDR3 DNA sequence: TGTGCCACCAGTGGAAAACAGGGTTCCTGGGGGAATGAGCAGTTCTTC.

This clonotype turned up a few times. This CDR3 reads CSARALWDRGHYGYTF. As DNA, the CDR3 is TGCAGTGCTAGAGCCCTGTGGGACAGGGGCCACTATGGCTACACCTTC. The rearrangement uses TRBV20-1 and TRBJ1-2; 10 bases map to TRBD1. Per germline, CDR1 DFQATT and CDR2 SNEGSKA (reference sequence). This CDR3 comprises 16 residues. The trim removed 1 base at V and 3 bases at J, leaving 8 bases unmatched.

The genes are TRBV5-1 and TRBJ2-1, with TRBD2 matching over 7 bases. J lost 5 bases, V lost 0 bases, and 5 bases had no gene match. CDR3 length equals 15 residues. Germline V CDR1 and CDR2: SGHRS, YFSETQ. CDR3 sequence (DNA): TGCGCCAGCAGCTTGGACGGGAGGACCCACAATGAGCAGTTCTTC. It specifies CASSLDGRTHNEQFF.

This chain uses TRBV7-6 with TRBJ1-2; 7 bases are shared with TRBD1. Trimming cost V 1 base and J 2 bases; bases outside gene matches: 4. Germline values: CDR1 SGHVS, CDR2 FNYEAQ. The CDR3 totals 15 residues. CDR3 loop: CASSLGAGGNYGYTF. The CDR3 coding sequence is TGTGCCAGCAGCTTAGGGGCAGGGGGAAACTATGGCTACACCTTC.

V usage is TRBV7-3 and J usage is TRBJ2-3; the match to TRBD2 covers 7 bases. Germline-derived CDR1 and CDR2 are SGHTA and FQGTGA. CDR3 length: 15 amino acids. The V gene end was trimmed by 6 bases and the J gene end by 2 bases; junction bases not matched to a gene: 8. CDR3 loop: CASSSNGRPTDTQYF. The CDR3 DNA is TGTGCCAGCAGTTCTAACGGGAGGCCCACAGATACGCAGTATTTT.

This clonotype has a handful of counts. The rearrangement links TRBV10-3 to TRBJ2-1; the match to TRBD2 covers 11 bases. CDR3 length equals 14 residues. Germline trimming cut 10 bases from V and 6 bases from J; bases unmatched to any gene: 8. Germline V gene sequence: CDR1 ENHRY, CDR2 SYGVKD. CDR3 nucleotides: TGTGCCACCACCATAGCGGGGGGGAGCAATGAGCAGTTCTTC. It is translated as CATTIAGGSNEQFF.

The rearrangement links TRBV5-8 to TRBJ1-1, with D perhaps matching TRBD1 (6 bases). CDR1 and CDR2 (germline): SGHTS, YDEGEE. This CDR3 comprises 14 residues. Trimming cost V 6 bases and J 1 base, with 13 bases left between them. The CDR3 is CASKRGWRNTEAFF. The CDR3 nucleotides are TGTGCCAGCAAGAGGGGGTGGAGGAACACTGAAGCTTTCTTT.

The genes are TRBV6-2 or TRBV6-3 and TRBJ2-1, with 8 nucleotides matching TRBD1. The germline V gene encodes CDR1 MNHEY and CDR2 SVGEGT. The V segment lost 7 bases and the J segment 3 bases; nucleotides outside the gene matches: 5. This CDR3 is built from 14 residues. The CDR3 DNA sequence: TGTGCCAGCAAAGGGACAGGCCTCTACAATGAGCAGTTCTTC. Protein product: CASKGTGLYNEQFF.